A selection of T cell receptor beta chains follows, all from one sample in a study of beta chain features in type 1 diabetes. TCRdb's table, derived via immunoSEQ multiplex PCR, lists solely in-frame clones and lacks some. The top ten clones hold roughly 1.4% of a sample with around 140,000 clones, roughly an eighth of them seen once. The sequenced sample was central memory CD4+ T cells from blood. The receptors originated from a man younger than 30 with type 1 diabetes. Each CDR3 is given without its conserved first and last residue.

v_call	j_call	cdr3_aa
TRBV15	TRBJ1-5	ATSRDTGQPQH
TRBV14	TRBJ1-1	ASSQDVSPTGQNTEAF
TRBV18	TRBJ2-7	ASSPPGLAWEQY
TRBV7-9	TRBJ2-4	ASSLRLGQSMNIQY
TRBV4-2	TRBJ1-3	ASSQGSSGNTIY
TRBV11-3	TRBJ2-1	ASSLAGTENNEQF
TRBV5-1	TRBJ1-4	ASSLEDRDEKLF
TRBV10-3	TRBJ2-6	ATHNGAATGANVLT
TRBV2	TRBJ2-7	ASSGVGPGQY
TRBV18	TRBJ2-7	ASSSGHNYEQY
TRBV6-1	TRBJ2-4	ASSHSRGDIQY
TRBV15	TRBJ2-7	ATSRDGASYEQY
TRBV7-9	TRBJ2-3	ASSLRTQSADTQY